One TCR beta chain is described in this entry. Trimming cost V 4 bases and J 2 bases, with 14 bases left between them. This CDR3 is 15 amino acids long. Germline V gene sequence: CDR1 SEHNR, CDR2 FQNEAQ (reference sequence). Participants spanned ages about 18 to 100 years and resided in around 25 US areas. Per the study methods: Cell counts per sample came from amplifying reference gene primers. Clones were sequenced by immunoSEQ multiplex PCR, and TCRdb holds only the in-frame ones, with some missing. From that table come the V and J calls and clone size; the DNA was used to work out D and trimming. The repertoire holds roughly 430,000 clones, with approximately 86% as singletons. The sample originates from a study of blood T cell repertoires in COVID-19. Study summary: Researchers got acute and convalescent COVID-19 samples from the United States, Italy and Spain.

The gene calls are TRBV7-9 and TRBJ1-2, with a tentative D call TRBD1 (6 bases). The specimen was PBMCs or T cells enriched from blood (not recorded which). The sequence came from a woman in her 40s with acute COVID-19. The CDR3 protein is CASSSSTGINYGYTF. CDR3 in DNA: TGTGCCAGCAGCTCCTCGACAGGAATCAACTATGGCTACACCTTC.